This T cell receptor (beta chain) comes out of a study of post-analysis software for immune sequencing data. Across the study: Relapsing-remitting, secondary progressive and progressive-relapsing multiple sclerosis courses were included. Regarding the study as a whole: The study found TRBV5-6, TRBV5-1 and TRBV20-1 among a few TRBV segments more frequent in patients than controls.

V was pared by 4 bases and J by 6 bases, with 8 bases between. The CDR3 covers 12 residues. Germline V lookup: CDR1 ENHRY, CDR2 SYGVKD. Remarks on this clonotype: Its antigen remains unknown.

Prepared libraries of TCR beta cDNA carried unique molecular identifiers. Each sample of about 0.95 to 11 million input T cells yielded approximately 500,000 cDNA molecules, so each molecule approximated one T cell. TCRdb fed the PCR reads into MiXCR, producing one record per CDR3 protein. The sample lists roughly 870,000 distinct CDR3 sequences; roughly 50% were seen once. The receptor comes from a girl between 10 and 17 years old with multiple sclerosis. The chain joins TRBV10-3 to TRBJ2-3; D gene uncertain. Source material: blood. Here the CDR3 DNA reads TGTGCCATCAGTGGGAAAGGTGATACGCAGTATTTT. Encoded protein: CAISGKGDTQYF.